This record concerns one TCR beta chain sequence. Antigen: not known. Trimming removed 0 bases from V and 4 bases from J; junction bases left unmatched: 1. Germline CDR1 SGHKS, CDR2 YYEKEE (reference sequence). The CDR3 covers 16 residues. This sample was included in a study of follicular helper T cells after annual influenza vaccination. Study results and caveats: Plasmablast frequency change correlated with clonality change in ICOS+CD38+ cTfh.

Survey level resolution was used for TCRB sequencing. Produced via immunoSEQ multiplex PCR; TCRdb's table is partial and in-frame only. The data contain about 15,000 clones, approximately 84% of them singletons. Stated time point: 2014-2015 season, 7 days after vaccination. Cells are cTfh (non-naive CD4+CXCR5+PD-1+), split by ICOS and CD38 into double-positive or double-negative. This sequence originates from an adult who received the influenza vaccine. The sequenced sample was CXCR5+ CD38- circulating T follicular helper cells from blood, obtained 7 days after influenza vaccination. As to subset: circulating Tfh, non-naive CD4+CXCR5+PD-1+ (ICOS+CD38+ or ICOS-CD38-). This sequence joins TRBV5-5 and TRBJ2-1, with 13 bases fitting TRBD2. CDR3: CASSLATSGGYNEQFF. The CDR3 DNA is TGTGCCAGCAGCTTGGCGACTAGCGGGGGGTACAATGAGCAGTTCTTC.